The 18 T cell receptor beta chains below all came from one sample that was sequenced in a study of immune evolution from preneoplasia to lung adenocarcinoma. Some clones are missing from TCRdb's copy, which holds only in-frame ones; the method was immunoSEQ multiplex PCR. The sample shows some 10,000 clones, about 76% of them seen only once. Sequencing was performed on FFPE minimally invasive lung adenocarcinoma tissue. The source of these receptors is a donor of 70 years or more with lung adenocarcinoma.

The CDR3 here is CSDFDSLNYGYTF. CDR3 coding DNA: TGCAGCGACTTTGACAGTCTTAACTATGGCTACACCTTC. This chain joins TRBV29-1 and TRBJ1-2; D possibly corresponds to TRBD1 (5 bases). Germline loops: CDR1 SQVTM, CDR2 ANQGSEA. The V end lost 7 bases, the J end lost 1 base, and 13 bases lay between the germline ends. The CDR3 is made up of 13 amino acids.

The J gene is TRBJ2-2, the V gene TRBV7-2; D not resolved. V was pared by 2 bases and J by 3 bases, with 7 bases between. The length of the CDR3 is 14 residues. CDR1 is SGHTA and CDR2 is FQGNSA in the germline V gene. CDR3 in DNA: TGTGCCAGCAGCTTATCCGGCTACACCGGGGAGCTGTTTTTT. Protein sequence: CASSLSGYTGELFF.

This clone has only a few counts. This chain joins TRBV6-1 and TRBJ2-1, with D possibly matching TRBD2 (5 bases). V was shortened by 4 bases and J by 7 bases, with 17 bases between the two germline ends. Germline V gene data show CDR1 as MNHNS and CDR2 as SASEGT. The CDR3 contains 15 residues. CDR3 protein: CASSGRTGRDNEQFF. CDR3 nucleotides: TGTGCCAGCAGTGGACGGACGGGCCGGGATAATGAGCAGTTCTTC.

The chain joins TRBV27 to TRBJ2-7, with D perhaps matching TRBD2 (6 bases). Germline V lookup: CDR1 MNHEY, CDR2 SMNVEV (reference sequence). Trimming stripped 2 bases from V and 4 bases from J, with 12 bases between. There are 14 residues in the CDR3. CDR3 region: CASSLVAVGYEQYF. The CDR3 DNA is TGTGCCAGCAGTTTAGTAGCGGTTGGTTACGAGCAGTACTTC.

The CDR3 region is CASRNRQVNEKLFF. The CDR3 DNA reads TGTGCCAGCAGAAACCGACAGGTTAATGAAAAACTGTTTTTT. The gene calls are TRBV28 and TRBJ1-4, with a weak D call TRBD1 (6 bases). The CDR3 contains 14 residues. CDR1 is MDHEN, CDR2 SYDVKM, per germline. Trimming took off 6 bases at V and 4 bases at J, with 12 bases between the two ends.

The V gene is TRBV5-1, the J gene TRBJ2-2, with D uncertain. The CDR3 spans 13 residues. With 0 bases removed from V and 7 bases from J, the gap between germline ends came to 7 bases. CDR1 and CDR2 (germline): SGHRS, YFSETQ. DNA of the CDR3: TGCGCCAGCAGCTTGGTCCCTGGCGGGGAGCTGTTTTTT. Protein product: CASSLVPGGELFF.

The chain is built from TRBV2 and TRBJ2-3; 11 bases fit TRBD2. The CDR3 has 17 residues. With V trimmed by 4 bases and J by 6 bases, 12 bases remained unmatched. Germline CDR1 is SNHLY and CDR2 is FYNNEI. The DNA of the CDR3 is TGTGCCAGCAGTGTGGTAGGACTAGCGGGCTCGGCTGATACGCAGTATTTT. This translates into CASSVVGLAGSADTQYF.

The V and J genes are TRBV4-1 and TRBJ1-4; D perhaps matches TRBD1 (6 bases). Germline values: CDR1 MGHRA, CDR2 YSYEKL. Trimming pared 0 bases from V and 8 bases from J, leaving 19 bases between. This CDR3 has 17 residues. In DNA form, the CDR3 reads TGCGCCAGCAGCCAAGATGGTGCCCGGGGGGCCGGGGAAAAACTGTTTTTT. This translates into CASSQDGARGAGEKLFF.

The genes are TRBV6-1 and TRBJ2-7; TRBD1 matches 8 bases. Trimming removed 4 bases from V and 5 bases from J; junction bases left unmatched: 10. The length of the CDR3 is 15 residues. In germline, CDR1 is MNHNS, CDR2 SASEGT. CDR3 bases: TGTGCCAGCAGTGCGGAGACAGGGGTGAATCACGAGCAGTACTTC. It is translated as CASSAETGVNHEQYF.

The gene calls are TRBV28 and TRBJ2-6; D unresolved. Trimming shortened V by 6 bases and J by 0 bases, and 12 bases separated the two germline ends. The CDR3 length is 16 residues. Germline CDR1 and CDR2: MDHEN and SYDVKM. In DNA form, the CDR3 reads TGTGCCAGCAGACGCTTGTTAAGCTCTGGGGCCAACGTCCTGACTTTC. Translated: CASRRLLSSGANVLTF.

This chain joins TRBV28 and TRBJ1-5, with D unclear. Trimming removed 10 bases at V and 6 bases at J, with 10 bases between. Germline V CDR1 and CDR2: MDHEN, SYDVKM. CDR3 length equals 11 residues. CDR3 nucleotides: TGTGCCACCCAAATCGGTCAGCCCCAGCATTTT. It encodes CATQIGQPQHF.

V is TRBV10-3 and J is TRBJ1-1; tentative D call: TRBD1 (6 bases). CDR1 is ENHRY and CDR2 is SYGVKD in the germline V gene. The germline V and J ends were trimmed by 4 bases and 0 bases, with 6 bases remaining between them. The CDR3 sequence is 13 residues long. CDR3 protein: CAISGQVNTEAFF. The CDR3 DNA sequence: TGTGCCATCAGTGGACAGGTGAACACTGAAGCTTTCTTT.

This clone was seen more than once but under ten times. The V and J genes are TRBV5-5 and TRBJ1-4; D gene ambiguous. Trimming removed 2 bases at V and 7 bases at J, with 6 bases between. The CDR3 has 12 amino acids. Germline loops: CDR1 SGHKS, CDR2 YYEKEE (reference sequence). Here the CDR3 reads CASSFSGEKLFF. CDR3 nucleotides: TGTGCCAGCAGCTTTTCGGGTGAAAAACTGTTTTTT.

In DNA, the CDR3 is TGTGCCAGCAGCCAAGGGGATTATCGCGGGAGGGATGAGCAGTTCTTC. It codes for CASSQGDYRGRDEQFF. V gene TRBV4-2 combines with J gene TRBJ2-1, with TRBD2 matching 9 bases. Germline V CDR1 and CDR2: LGHNA, YNFKEQ. This CDR3 spans 16 amino acids. J was trimmed by 8 bases and V by 1 base; bases with no gene match: 9.

The chain combines TRBV4-2 with TRBJ2-1; the D is unclear. CDR1 is LGHNA and CDR2 is YNFKEQ in the germline V gene. V was trimmed by 0 bases and J by 6 bases, leaving 9 bases between them. The CDR3 sequence is 14 residues long. The CDR3 sequence is CASSQEVKGNEQFF. In DNA, the CDR3 is TGTGCCAGCAGCCAAGAGGTCAAGGGCAATGAGCAGTTCTTC.

V is TRBV30 and J is TRBJ2-2; the match to TRBD2 covers 7 bases. The junction had 7 bases not matched to a gene; V was cut back by 5 bases and J by 4 bases. The germline CDR1 and CDR2 sequences are GTSNPN and SVGIG (reference sequence). This CDR3 region has 14 residues. CDR3 nucleotide sequence: TGTGCCTGGGGTCCGGGACTATTCACCGGGGAGCTGTTTTTT. Its protein is CAWGPGLFTGELFF.

The rearrangement uses TRBV6-1 and TRBJ2-7; 7 bases line up with TRBD1. Germline CDR1 MNHNS, CDR2 SASEGT. This CDR3 spans 17 amino acids. With V trimmed by 2 bases and J by 7 bases, 17 bases remained unmatched. The CDR3 region has the DNA TGTGCCAGCAGTGAATGGTCCCTCCGGGACAGTATTAAGGAGCAGTACTTC. It encodes CASSEWSLRDSIKEQYF.

A single count supports this clone. The chain carries TRBV23-1 and TRBJ1-2; D is unresolved. TRBV23-1 is sorted into the ORF group, with uncertain function. The CDR3 has 14 amino acids. Deletions cut 9 bases from V and 2 bases from J, with 16 bases between. This chain's CDR3 is CASNRVKENYGYTF. CDR3 sequence (DNA): TGCGCCAGTAACCGGGTCAAGGAGAACTATGGCTACACCTTC.